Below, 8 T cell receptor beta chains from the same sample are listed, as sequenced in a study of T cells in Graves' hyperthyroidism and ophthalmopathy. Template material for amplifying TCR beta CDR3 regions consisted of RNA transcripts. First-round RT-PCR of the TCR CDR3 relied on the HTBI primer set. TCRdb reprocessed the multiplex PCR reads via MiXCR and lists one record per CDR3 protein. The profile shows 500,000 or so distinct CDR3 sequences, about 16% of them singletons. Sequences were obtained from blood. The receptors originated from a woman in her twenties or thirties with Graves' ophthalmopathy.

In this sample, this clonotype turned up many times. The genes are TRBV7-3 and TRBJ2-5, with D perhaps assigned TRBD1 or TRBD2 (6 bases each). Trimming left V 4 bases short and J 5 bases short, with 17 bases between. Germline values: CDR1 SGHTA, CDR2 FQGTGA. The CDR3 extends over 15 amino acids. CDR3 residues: CASSSDRSRGETQYF. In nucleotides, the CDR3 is TGTGCCAGCAGCTCCGACAGGTCTCGGGGGGAGACCCAGTACTTC.

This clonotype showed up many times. The CDR3 DNA follows: TGCAGTGCTAGAGATTTCGCGGGAGATTCCTACGAGCAGTACTTC. Its translation is CSARDFAGDSYEQYF. The rearrangement joins TRBV20-1 to TRBJ2-7; the match to TRBD2 covers 7 bases. The CDR3 totals 15 residues. J lost 1 base, V lost 0 bases, and 6 bases had no gene match. CDR1 is DFQATT and CDR2 is SNEGSKA in the germline V gene (reference sequence).

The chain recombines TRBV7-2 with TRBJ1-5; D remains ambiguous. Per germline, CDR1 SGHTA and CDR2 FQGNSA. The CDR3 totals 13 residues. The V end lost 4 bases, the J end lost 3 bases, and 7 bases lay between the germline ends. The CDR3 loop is CASSSWYNQPQHF. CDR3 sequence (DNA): TGTGCCAGCAGCTCCTGGTACAATCAGCCCCAGCATTTT.

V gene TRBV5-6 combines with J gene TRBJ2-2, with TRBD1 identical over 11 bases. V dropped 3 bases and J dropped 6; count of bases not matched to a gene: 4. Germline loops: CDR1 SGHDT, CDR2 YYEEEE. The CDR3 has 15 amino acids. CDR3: CASSWGTGGPGELFF. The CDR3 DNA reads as TGTGCCAGCAGCTGGGGGACAGGGGGTCCCGGGGAGCTGTTTTTT.

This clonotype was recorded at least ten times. CDR3 DNA sequence: TGTGCCAGCAGCCAACTTGGGCGGTCCTTCTCCTACGAGCAGTACTTC. Amino acid sequence: CASSQLGRSFSYEQYF. This sequence joins TRBV13 and TRBJ2-7; D is uncertain. CDR3 length: 16 residues. Trimming removed 5 bases at V and 0 bases at J, with 17 bases between. The germline CDR1 and CDR2 sequences are PRHDT and FYEKMQ (reference sequence).

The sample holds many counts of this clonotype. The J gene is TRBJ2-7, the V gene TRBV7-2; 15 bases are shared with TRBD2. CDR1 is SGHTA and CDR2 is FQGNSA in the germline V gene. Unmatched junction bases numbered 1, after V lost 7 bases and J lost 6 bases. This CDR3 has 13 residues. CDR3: CASTGLAGGEQYF. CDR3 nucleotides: TGTGCCAGCACGGGACTAGCGGGAGGCGAGCAGTACTTC.

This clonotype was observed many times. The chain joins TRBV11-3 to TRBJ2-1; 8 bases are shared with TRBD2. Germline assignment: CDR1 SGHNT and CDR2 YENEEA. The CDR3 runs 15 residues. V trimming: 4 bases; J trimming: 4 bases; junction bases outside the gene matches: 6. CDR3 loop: CASSSPSGPYNEQFF. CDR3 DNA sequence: TGTGCCAGCAGCTCACCTAGCGGGCCTTACAATGAGCAGTTCTTC. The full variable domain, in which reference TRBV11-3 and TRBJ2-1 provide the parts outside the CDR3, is EAGVVQSPRYKIIEKKQPVAFWCNPISGHNTLYWYLQNLGQGPELLIRYENEEAVDDSQLPKDRFSAERLKGVDSTLKIQPAELGDSAVYLCASSSPSGPYNEQFFGPGTRLTVL.

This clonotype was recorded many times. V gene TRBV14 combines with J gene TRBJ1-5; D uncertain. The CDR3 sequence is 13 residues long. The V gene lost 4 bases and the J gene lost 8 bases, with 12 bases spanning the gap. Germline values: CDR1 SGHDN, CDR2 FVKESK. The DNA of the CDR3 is TGTGCCAGCAGCCGAGGCGGGTGGGAGCCCCAGCATTTT. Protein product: CASSRGGWEPQHF.